Listed below are T cell receptor beta chains from one sample, sequenced in a study of T cell repertoires in cytomegalovirus infection. Each CDR3 protein gets one entry after TCRdb re-called the reads with MiXCR. In the table there are hundreds of thousands of distinct CDR3 sequences, roughly 24% of which are singletons. Sequenced sample: CD8+ T cells from PBMCs. These receptors originate from a human donor in good health (CMV status not recorded). Some clones in this sample may be carry-over from other donors' samples. The CDR3 runs from the conserved cysteine through the conserved F or W. D genes are given only for firm matches. Only part of the rows carry a size: once, few, many, or a class if the clone is expanded.

j_call,d_call,clone_size,v_call,cdr3_nt,cdr3_aa
TRBJ2-3,NA,NA,TRBV19,TGTGCCAGTAGTATAGCGGCAGATACGCAGTATTTT,CASSIAADTQYF
TRBJ1-1,NA,few,TRBV20-1,TGCAGTGCTAGAAACGGACTCGTGAACACTGAAGCTTTCTTT,CSARNGLVNTEAFF
TRBJ2-5,TRBD2,NA,TRBV6-5,TGTGCCAGCAGCTTACGACTAGCGGGGGTCCAAGAGACCCAGTACTTC,CASSLRLAGVQETQYF
TRBJ2-1,NA,few,TRBV6-4,TGTGCCAGCAGTGACTGGGGGACATCATCCTACAATGAGCAGTTCTTC,CASSDWGTSSYNEQFF
TRBJ2-2,NA,NA,TRBV20-1,TGCAGTGCTTGGACAGTCTACACCGGGGAGCTGTTTTTT,CSAWTVYTGELFF
TRBJ2-7,NA,NA,TRBV7-9,TGTGCCAGCAGCTTAGAACGGCTCCCTCCCGAGCAGTACTTC,CASSLERLPPEQYF
TRBJ2-1,NA,few,TRBV7-3,TGTGCCAGCAGCCCAGAACAGGGACGGCCGGGTAGCGATGAGCAGTTCTTC,CASSPEQGRPGSDEQFF
TRBJ1-5,NA,few,TRBV10-3,TGTGCCATCAGTGTTACAGGGCAGGAGCCCCAGCATTTT,CAISVTGQEPQHF
TRBJ1-4,NA,NA,TRBV20-1,TGCAGTGCGATGGGGGCTGCAACTAATGAAAAACTGTTTTTT,CSAMGAATNEKLFF
TRBJ1-1,NA,few,TRBV7-9,TGTGCCAGCAGCCCGAGCGGGACGCAGATTACCATTGAAGCTTTCTTT,CASSPSGTQITIEAFF
TRBJ1-1,NA,few,TRBV7-9,TGTGCCAGCATAGGGGTGCGCACTGAAGCTTTCTTT,CASIGVRTEAFF
TRBJ1-2,TRBD1,few,TRBV7-3,TGTGCCAGCAGCTCAGGGACAGGGGAAGTTTATGGCTACACCTTC,CASSSGTGEVYGYTF
TRBJ2-5,TRBD2,few,TRBV11-2,TGTGCCAGCAGCTGGGGACTAGCGGATACGGAGACCCAGTACTTC,CASSWGLADTETQYF
TRBJ2-2,NA,few,TRBV6-1,TGTGCCAGCAGTGGTCCGGGGAAGGAGCTGTTTTTT,CASSGPGKELFF
TRBJ1-1,TRBD1,NA,TRBV10-3,TGTGCCAGCAGCGTGACAGGGGTGAACACTGAAGCTTTCTTT,CASSVTGVNTEAFF
TRBJ1-1,NA,NA,TRBV15,TGTGCCACCAGCAGAGATCACGGCACTGAAGCTTTCTTT,CATSRDHGTEAFF
TRBJ2-1,NA,NA,TRBV4-1,TGCGCCAGCAGTCCCGGGCAACGCAACAATGAGCAGTTCTTC,CASSPGQRNNEQFF
TRBJ1-5,NA,NA,TRBV28,TGTACCAGCAGTTCCCACGGTCTGAATAGCAATCAGCCCCAGCATTTT,CTSSSHGLNSNQPQHF